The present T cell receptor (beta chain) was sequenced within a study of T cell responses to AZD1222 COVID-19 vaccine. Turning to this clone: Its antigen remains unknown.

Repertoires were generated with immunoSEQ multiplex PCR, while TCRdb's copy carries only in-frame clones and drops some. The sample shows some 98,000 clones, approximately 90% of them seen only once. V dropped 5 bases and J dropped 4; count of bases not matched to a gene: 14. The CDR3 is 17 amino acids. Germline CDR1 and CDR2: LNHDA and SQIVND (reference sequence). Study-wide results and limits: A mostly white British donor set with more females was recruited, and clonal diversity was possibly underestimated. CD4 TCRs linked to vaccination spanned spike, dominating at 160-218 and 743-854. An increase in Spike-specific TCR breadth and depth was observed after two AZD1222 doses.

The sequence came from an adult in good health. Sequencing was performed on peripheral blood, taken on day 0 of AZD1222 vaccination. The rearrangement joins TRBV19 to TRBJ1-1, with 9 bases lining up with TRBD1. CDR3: CASSSGTGMLRGTEAFF. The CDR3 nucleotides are TGTGCCAGTAGTTCCGGGACAGGGATGCTTCGGGGCACTGAAGCTTTCTTT. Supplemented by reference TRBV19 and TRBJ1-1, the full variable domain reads DGGITQSPKYLFRKEGQNVTLSCEQNLNHDAMYWYRQDPGQGLRLIYYSQIVNDFQKGDIAEGYSVSREKKESFPLTVTSAQKNPTAFYLCASSSGTGMLRGTEAFFGQGTRLTVV.